This T cell receptor beta chain was obtained from a study of neurological immune-mediated disorders. Whole-study results and caveats: Private repertoires in all groups were suggested by the absence of shared CDR3 amino acid sequences among expanded clones across subjects.

This clonotype was seen at least ten times. What it recognizes is unknown. Deletions cut 2 bases from V and 2 bases from J, with 10 bases between. The CDR3 covers 14 residues. CDR1 is SGHKS and CDR2 is YYEKEE in the germline V gene (reference sequence). Using its own MiXCR run on the 5' RACE reads, TCRdb lists one record per CDR3 protein. The sample holds about 55,000 distinct CDR3 sequences, under 4.5% seen once. The clonotype was recovered from a woman in her thirties or forties with multiple sclerosis. What was sequenced was CD4+ T cells from blood. The chain carries TRBV5-5 and TRBJ2-5; D perhaps matches TRBD1 (6 bases). CDR3 coding DNA: TGTGCCAGCAGCTTTTTAAGGGGGCAAGAGACCCAGTACTTC. Amino acid sequence: CASSFLRGQETQYF.